Reported below is one T cell receptor beta chain. Its matching antigen is unknown. Primers included in the PCR were 60 Vbeta and 13 Jbeta primers. Method: immunoSEQ multiplex PCR; TCRdb's copy keeps in-frame clones and lacks some. The table lists tens of thousands of clones, 65% to 85% of them singletons, with 2.5% to 3% in the top ten. The data were obtained in a study of cytomegalovirus exposure and HLA in healthy donors. Study-wide results and limits: Upon later analysis, HLA-associated TCR beta chains proved more clonally expanded than other, equally common chains. When analyzed later, a missense DCLRE1C variant was found to be linked to TCR beta V- and J-gene trimming.

The CDR3 runs 16 residues. V lost 5 bases and J 1 base, leaving 17 bases between the germline ends. Germline V gene data show CDR1 as SSHAT and CDR2 as FNYEAQ (reference sequence). This chain connects TRBV7-7 to TRBJ2-5; possible D gene TRBD2, 6 bases. The sequenced sample was PBMCs. This TCR came from a young woman in good health and CMV-seronegative. CDR3 residues: CASSPLDSGIQETQYF. The CDR3 DNA follows: TGTGCCAGCAGCCCCCTTGATAGCGGAATCCAAGAGACCCAGTACTTC.